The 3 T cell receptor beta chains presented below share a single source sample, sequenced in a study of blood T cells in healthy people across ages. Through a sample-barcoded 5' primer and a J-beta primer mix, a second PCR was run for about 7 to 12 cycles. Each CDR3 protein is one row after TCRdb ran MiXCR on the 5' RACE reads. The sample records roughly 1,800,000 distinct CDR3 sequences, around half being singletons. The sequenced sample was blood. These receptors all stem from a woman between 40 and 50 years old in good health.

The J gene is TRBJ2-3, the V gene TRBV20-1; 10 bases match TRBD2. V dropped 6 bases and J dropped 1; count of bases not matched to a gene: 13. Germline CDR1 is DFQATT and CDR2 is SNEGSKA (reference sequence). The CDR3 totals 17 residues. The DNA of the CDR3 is TGCAGTGCCAGATCTAACGGAGGACTAGCGGGCACAGATACGCAGTATTTT. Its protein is CSARSNGGLAGTDTQYF.

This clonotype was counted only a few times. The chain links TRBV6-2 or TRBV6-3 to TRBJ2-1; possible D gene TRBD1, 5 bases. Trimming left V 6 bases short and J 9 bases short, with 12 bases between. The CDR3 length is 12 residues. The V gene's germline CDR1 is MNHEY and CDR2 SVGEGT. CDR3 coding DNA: TGTGCCAGCAGGGCAGGGATTGTTGAGCAGTTCTTC. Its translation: CASRAGIVEQFF.

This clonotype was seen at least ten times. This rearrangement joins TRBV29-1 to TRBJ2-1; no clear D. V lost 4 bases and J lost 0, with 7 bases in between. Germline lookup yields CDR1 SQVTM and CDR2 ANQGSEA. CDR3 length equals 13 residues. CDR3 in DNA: TGCAGCGTTGGAGGTGTCTCCTACAATGAGCAGTTCTTC. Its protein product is CSVGGVSYNEQFF.